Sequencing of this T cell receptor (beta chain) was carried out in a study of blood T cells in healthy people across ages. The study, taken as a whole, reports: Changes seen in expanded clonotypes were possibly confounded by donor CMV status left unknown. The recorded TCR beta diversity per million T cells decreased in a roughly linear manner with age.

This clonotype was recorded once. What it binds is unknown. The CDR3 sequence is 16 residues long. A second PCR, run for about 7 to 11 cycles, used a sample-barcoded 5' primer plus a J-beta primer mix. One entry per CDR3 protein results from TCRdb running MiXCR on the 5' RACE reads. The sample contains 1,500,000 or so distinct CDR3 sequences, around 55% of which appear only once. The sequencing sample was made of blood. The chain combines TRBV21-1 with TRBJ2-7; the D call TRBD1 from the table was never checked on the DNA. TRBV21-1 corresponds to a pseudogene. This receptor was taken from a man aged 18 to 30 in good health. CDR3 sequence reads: CASSERQGKTSYEQYF. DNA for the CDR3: TGTGCCAGCAGCGAACGACAGGGGAAGACCTCCTACGAGCAGTACTTC.